This T cell receptor (beta chain) comes out of a study of T cell responses to AZD1222 COVID-19 vaccine. Findings of the study overall: Repertoires were sampled only after the peak T cell response. The reported proportion of spike-specific TCRs targeting unmutated variant regions was nearly half. White British people made up most donors, females outnumbered males, and clonal diversity was possibly underestimated.

The table came from immunoSEQ multiplex PCR; TCRdb's copy has only in-frame clones and leaves some out. Found here are 130,000 to 150,000 clones, 93% of them singletons; the top ten hold less than 15%. Germline V lookup: CDR1 MNHEY, CDR2 SMNVEV (reference sequence). Germline trimming cut 4 bases from V and 2 bases from J; bases unmatched to any gene: 6. The CDR3 has 15 residues. Comment on this clone: Its antigen is unknown.

The clonotype was recovered from an adult who had recovered from COVID-19. The source was peripheral blood, collected after recovery from COVID-19. The gene calls are TRBV27 and TRBJ2-7; TRBD1 aligns across 9 bases. CDR3 DNA: TGTGCCAGCAGTTCCCGGGGGACAGGGACCTACGAGCAGTACTTC. This translates into CASSSRGTGTYEQYF.